Described below is a single TCR beta chain sequence and its context. The target of this receptor is not known. Base-call qualities are not available, and no considerably larger clone is one nucleotide away. The immunoSEQ Assay, a bias-controlled multiplex PCR, was used to amplify TCRbeta CDR3 regions from genomic DNA. The source study handled its data this way. Within the assay, amplification of reference gene primers was used to estimate how many nucleated cells each sample contained. Sequence reads were collapsed and filtered to measure the absolute abundance of every unique TCRbeta CDR3 rearrangement. For each sample, productive Simpson clonality was calculated as the square root of Simpson's diversity index over productive rearrangements. This is the immuneACCESS table as TCRdb keeps it, with only in-frame sequences that have V and J called. A part of the clones is gone; compared with another copy, unresolved V genes explain less than half, and the rest is unexplained. V, J and clone size derive from that table, while D and trimming were established from the DNA sequence. This sample gives about 140,000 clones in total; about nine tenths of them show up just once. The ten largest clones represent approximately 11% of the sample.

The V and J ends are trimmed by 6 bases and 6 bases, leaving 17 bases between them. The germline V gene supplies CDR1 MNHEY and CDR2 SVGAGI. There are 14 amino acids in the CDR3, from cysteine to phenylalanine inclusive. Only the CDR3 DNA is retained, 42 bases long and in frame from the first base. These data come from a study of blood T cell repertoires in COVID-19 (dated by TCRdb to 2020 to 2022). As for the study more broadly: Samples covering the acute and convalescent phases of COVID-19 were provided by collaborators in the United States, Italy and Spain. The prospective study material was composed of cDNA or gDNA derived from T cells, B-cell-depleted T cells, or PBMCs. Subjects who had been exposed to COVID-19, were actively infected with it, or had recovered from it provided the deeply sampled blood TCRbeta repertoires that made up the dataset. The repertoires were made available in a free public database intended to serve as a resource for research on the immune response to SARS-CoV-2. The samples were drawn from two sources: the first 160 participants of the ongoing ImmuneRACE study, and 1,200 or so subjects contributed by 6 global collaborators. Nearly every sample came with metadata listing a de-identified subject ID, COVID-19 status, age in years and sex. HLA class I and class II types, where available, came from metadata supplied by the sample provider rather than from assay-based typing.

What the work shows at the level of the full study, not this receptor alone: The quantity of clinical and demographic metadata differed by source and by participant and was supplied without curation.

Each collaborating institution followed its own protocols to collect whole blood in K2EDTA tubes. Collaborator samples were shipped for TCRbeta analysis as frozen whole blood, isolated PBMCs, or DNA extracted from either sample type. This sequence uses TRBV6-5 and TRBJ1-1; D gene: possibly TRBD1, on 5 matching bases. The sequence was collected from a woman aged 80 or over with acute or convalescent COVID-19. The sample comprised peripheral blood. The CDR3 corresponds to CASRPPRQWSEAFF. The DNA sequence is given as TGTGCCAGCAGGCCCCCGAGACAGTGGTCTGAAGCTTTCTTT.